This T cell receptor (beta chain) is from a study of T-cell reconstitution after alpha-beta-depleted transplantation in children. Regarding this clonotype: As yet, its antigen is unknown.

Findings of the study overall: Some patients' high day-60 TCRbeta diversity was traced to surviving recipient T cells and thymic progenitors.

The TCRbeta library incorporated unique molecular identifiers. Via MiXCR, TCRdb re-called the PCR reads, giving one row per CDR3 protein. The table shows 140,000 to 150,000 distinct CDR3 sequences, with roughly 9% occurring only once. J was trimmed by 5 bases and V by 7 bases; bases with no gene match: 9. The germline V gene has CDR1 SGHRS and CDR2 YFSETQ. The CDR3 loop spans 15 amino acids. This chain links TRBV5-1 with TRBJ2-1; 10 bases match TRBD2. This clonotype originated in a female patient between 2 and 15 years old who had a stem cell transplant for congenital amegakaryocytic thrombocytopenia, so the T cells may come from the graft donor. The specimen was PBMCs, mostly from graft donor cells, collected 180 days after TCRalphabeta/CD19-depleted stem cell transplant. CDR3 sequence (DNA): TGCGCCAGCGCCCTAATACTAGCGGGGAACAATGAGCAGTTCTTC. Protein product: CASALILAGNNEQFF. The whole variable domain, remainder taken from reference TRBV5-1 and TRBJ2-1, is KAGVTQTPRYLIKTRGQQVTLSCSPISGHRSVSWYQQTPGQGLQFLFEYFSETQRNKGNFPGRFSGRQFSNSRSEMNVSTLELGDSALYLCASALILAGNNEQFFGPGTRLTVL.